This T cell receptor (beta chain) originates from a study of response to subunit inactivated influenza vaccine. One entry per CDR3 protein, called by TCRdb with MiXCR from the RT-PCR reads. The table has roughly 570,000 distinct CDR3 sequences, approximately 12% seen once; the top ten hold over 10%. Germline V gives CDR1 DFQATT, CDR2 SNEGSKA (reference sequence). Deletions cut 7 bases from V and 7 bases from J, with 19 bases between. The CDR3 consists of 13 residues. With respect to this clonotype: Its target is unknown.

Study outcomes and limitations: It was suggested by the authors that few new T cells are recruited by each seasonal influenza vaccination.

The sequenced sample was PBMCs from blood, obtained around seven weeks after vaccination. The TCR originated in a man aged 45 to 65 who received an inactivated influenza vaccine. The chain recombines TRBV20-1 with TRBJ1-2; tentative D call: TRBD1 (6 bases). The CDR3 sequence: CSEDPPGVAGYTF. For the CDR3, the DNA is TGCAGTGAGGATCCTCCAGGGGTTGCTGGCTACACCTTC.